The 24 T cell receptor beta chains below come from one sample, sequenced in a study of Graves' ophthalmopathy and Graves' hyperthyroidism. As the template, RNA transcripts were used to amplify TCR beta CDR3 regions. The first-round RT-PCR employed HTBI primers together with the Qiagen OneStep RT-PCR kit. A multiplex PCR was then performed as the second round. TCRdb re-analysed the multiplex PCR reads in MiXCR, keeping a single row per CDR3 protein. The sample records around 600,000 distinct CDR3 sequences, 35% to 50% being singletons. The sample consisted of peripheral blood. These receptors came from an adult man with Graves' ophthalmopathy.

The table lists this clonotype with many counts. This rearrangement joins TRBV10-3 to TRBJ2-7; the D gene is possibly TRBD2 (6 bases). Trimming took 7 bases from V and 5 from J, leaving 15 bases between them. CDR3 length: 13 amino acids. CDR1 is ENHRY and CDR2 is SYGVKD in the germline V gene. The CDR3 DNA is TGTGCCATCAATGCGAGGAGGGACGACGAGCAGTACTTC. Translated, it gives CAINARRDDEQYF.

The chain employs TRBV7-9 and TRBJ1-3; D gene unclear. Germline-derived CDR1 and CDR2 are SEHNR and FQNEAQ (reference sequence). Trimming removed 11 bases at V and 2 bases at J, with 10 bases between. The CDR3 is made up of 12 amino acids. The CDR3, as DNA: TGTGCCGTCGGAGAACCTGGAAACACCATATATTTT. Protein product: CAVGEPGNTIYF.

This clonotype was seen repeatedly, ten times or more. The CDR3 DNA reads as TGTGCCATCAATCCGAGCCAAGAGTACTATGGCTACACCTTC. As protein: CAINPSQEYYGYTF. V and J are TRBV10-3 and TRBJ1-2; D is uncertain. V gave up 7 bases and J gave up 3 bases, with 15 bases separating them. Germline V gene data show CDR1 as ENHRY and CDR2 as SYGVKD. This CDR3 spans 14 amino acids.

In its sample, this clonotype was seen many times. The chain recombines TRBV10-2 with TRBJ1-2, with 11 bases identical to TRBD1. J gave up 4 bases and V 8 bases, and 6 bases lay outside the gene matches. CDR3 length: 14 amino acids. Germline CDR1 is WSHSY and CDR2 is SAAADI. DNA of the CDR3: TGCGCCAGCCGCTCCGGGACAGGGGGCTATGGCTACACCTTC. Residues: CASRSGTGGYGYTF.

This clonotype was counted at least ten times. The chain recombines TRBV5-1 with TRBJ1-2, with D possibly TRBD1 on 6 matching bases. This CDR3 has 15 residues. The germline CDR1 and CDR2 sequences are SGHRS and YFSETQ. Trimming removed 0 bases from V and 5 bases from J, with 14 bases in between. The CDR3 DNA sequence: TGCGCCAGCAGCTTGGGTTACAGGGACCTTTATGGCTACACCTTC. Translating gives CASSLGYRDLYGYTF.

Concerning this clonotype itself: Just one base apart from a much larger clone, this may be a read error. The V gene is TRBV5-5, the J gene TRBJ2-5; possible D gene TRBD1, 5 bases. CDR1 SGHKS and CDR2 YYEKEE come from the germline V gene (reference sequence). The CDR3 has 14 amino acids. As DNA, the CDR3 is TGTGTCAGCAGCTTCTCCCAGGGCCGGGAGACCCAGTACTTC. It is translated as CVSSFSQGRETQYF.

V gene TRBV10-3 combines with J gene TRBJ1-5; D is undetermined. The CDR3 runs to 15 residues. V lost 4 bases, J lost 2 bases, and 12 bases lay in between. Germline V gives CDR1 ENHRY, CDR2 SYGVKD. The CDR3 protein is CAISARGGGNQPQHF. The CDR3 DNA is TGTGCCATCAGTGCTAGAGGTGGGGGCAATCAGCCCCAGCATTTT.

This clonotype was seen ten or more times. The chain uses TRBV5-6 and TRBJ2-6; TRBD1 is a possible D gene (6 bases). The CDR3 runs to 15 residues. Between the trimmed V and J ends, which lost 4 bases and 2 bases, there was a span of 10 bases. Germline V lookup: CDR1 SGHDT, CDR2 YYEEEE. CDR3 DNA sequence: TGTGCCAGCAGCATCCCAGGGGCTGGGGCCAACGTCCTGACTTTC. Translating gives CASSIPGAGANVLTF.

The rearrangement joins TRBV2 to TRBJ1-5; 10 positions match TRBD1. CDR3 length: 16 amino acids. From germline, CDR1 is SNHLY and CDR2 FYNNEI. The junction had 10 bases not matched to a gene; V was cut back by 9 bases and J by 2 bases. CDR3: CARSSDRGYRNQPQHF. CDR3 nucleotides: TGTGCCAGGAGCTCGGACAGGGGGTATCGCAATCAGCCCCAGCATTTT.

Concerning this clonotype: An end of the junction does not agree with germline; a read error may underlie this. The V and J genes are TRBV10-3 and TRBJ1-4, with unresolved D. This CDR3 is 16 amino acids long. CDR1 is ENHRY and CDR2 is SYGVKD in the germline V gene. Here the CDR3 reads CASSEVRAATNEKLFF. CDR3 DNA sequence: TGTGCCAGCAGTGAAGTACGAGCAGCAACTAATGAAAAACTGTTTTTT.

The chain couples TRBV30 to TRBJ1-6; D gene unclear. The germline V gene encodes CDR1 GTSNPN and CDR2 SVGIG (reference sequence). V was trimmed by 0 bases and J by 6 bases, leaving 6 bases between them. This CDR3 region has 13 residues. This CDR3 is CAWSVLFNSPLHF. For the CDR3, the DNA is TGTGCCTGGAGTGTACTGTTTAATTCACCCCTCCACTTT. Looking up the rest from reference TRBV30 and TRBJ1-6 gives the full variable domain: SQTIHQWPATLVQPVGSPLSLECTVEGTSNPNLYWYRQAAGRGLQLLFYSVGIGQISSEVPQNLSASRPQDRQFILSSKKLLLSDSGFYLCAWSVLFNSPLHFGNGTRLTVT.

This clonotype has at least ten counts. The chain has TRBV7-2 and TRBJ1-5; unclear D gene. Trimming left V 5 bases short and J 6 bases short, with 8 bases between. Per the germline V gene, CDR1 is SGHTA and CDR2 is FQGNSA. The CDR3 is 12 residues long. CDR3 region: CASSRDSQPQHF. The CDR3, as DNA: TGTGCCAGCAGCAGGGATAGTCAGCCCCAGCATTTT.

V gene TRBV10-2 combines with J gene TRBJ2-7; 8 bases are shared with TRBD2. Germline V gene data show CDR1 as WSHSY and CDR2 as SAAADI. The CDR3 runs to 12 residues. V lost 6 bases to trimming and J lost 7 bases; unmatched junction nucleotides: 5. CDR3 protein: CASSSREEEQYF. CDR3 coding DNA: TGCGCCAGCAGCTCGCGGGAGGAGGAGCAGTACTTC.

This clonotype has only a few counts. One base away lies a much larger clone, so this may be a sequencing read error. This chain connects TRBV19 to TRBJ1-5; 7 bases are shared with TRBD1. The CDR3 runs 14 residues. The germline V gene encodes CDR1 LNHDA and CDR2 SQIVND (reference sequence). The junction had 9 bases not matched to a gene; V was cut back by 11 bases and J by 2 bases. The DNA for the CDR3 is TGTGCCGGCGAAAGACAGGGCGGCAATCAGCCCCAGCATTTT. Protein sequence: CAGERQGGNQPQHF.

A note on this clonotype: The germline gene is not matched at one end of the junction; a read error may be the cause. The V gene is TRBV6-6, the J gene TRBJ2-7, with 10 bases identical to TRBD1. The CDR3 is made up of 14 amino acids. The germline V gene has CDR1 MNHNY and CDR2 SVGAGI (reference sequence). The CDR3 DNA reads as TGTGCCAGCAGACCGGGACAGGGGCCCTACGGGCAGTACTTC. It specifies CASRPGQGPYGQYF.

Points on this clonotype: Because it lacks the conserved phenylalanine or tryptophan at the end, this CDR3 is likely a read error. It is unclear where the CDR3 begins or ends on the DNA, so no DNA is shown, and the CDR3 is as TCRdb lists it. V is TRBV12-3 or TRBV12-4 and J is TRBJ1-4. The CDR3 is 8 amino acids long, termini counted. CDR3 sequence reads: CASSLRMY.

Notes on this clonotype: The germline gene is not matched at one end of the junction; a read error may be the cause. The chain recombines TRBV10-3 with TRBJ2-5; 7 nucleotides match TRBD1. The CDR3 is 14 amino acids. Looked up from germline, CDR1 is ENHRY and CDR2 is SYGVKD. The chain's CDR3 is CASSYTQGWETQYF. The CDR3 DNA follows: TGTGCCAGCAGTTACACACAGGGGTGGGAGACCCAGTACTTC.

Concerning this clonotype itself: A read error may be the cause here, since a much bigger clone is one base away. The rearrangement uses TRBV20-1 and TRBJ1-5; D remains ambiguous. The V end was cut by 4 bases, the J end by 0 bases, with 10 bases between. Germline V gene lookup returns CDR1 DFQATT and CDR2 SNEGSKA (reference sequence). The CDR3 has 14 residues. The CDR3 loop reads CSAKGRHSNQPQHF. DNA of the CDR3: TGCAGTGCTAAAGGACGTCATAGCAATCAGCCCCAGCATTTT.

The chain carries TRBV7-2 and TRBJ2-5; 8 bases map to TRBD2. This CDR3 has 13 amino acids. Trimming at V came to 11 bases and at J to 5 bases, leaving 10 bases not matched to a gene. Germline CDR1 and CDR2: SGHTA and FQGNSA. The CDR3 DNA is TGTGCCTGGTCTGGCGGGGGGAGGGAGACCCAGTACTTC. Translating gives CAWSGGGRETQYF.

The rearrangement joins TRBV29-1 to TRBJ2-5; D is possibly TRBD1 or TRBD2 (5 bases each). This CDR3 is 12 amino acids long. Germline CDR1 reads SQVTM; CDR2 reads ANQGSEA. Trimming left V 4 bases short and J 1 base short, with 7 bases between. The DNA for the CDR3 is TGCAGCGTTGCGGGGCTCCAAGAGACCCAGTACTTC. Amino acid sequence: CSVAGLQETQYF.

Worth noting for this clonotype: With a much larger clone just one base away, this may be a read error. J is TRBJ2-2 and V is TRBV7-2, with TRBD1 matching 9 bases. This CDR3 is 15 amino acids long. The germline CDR1 and CDR2 sequences are SGHTA and FQGNSA. In nucleotides, the CDR3 is TGTGCTAGCAGCTTAGGACAGGGGATCTCCGGGGAGCTGTTTTTT. This codes for CASSLGQGISGELFF.

The table lists this clonotype with many counts. The V gene is TRBV15, the J gene TRBJ1-3, with D uncertain. The CDR3 runs 15 residues. CDR1 is LNHNV and CDR2 is YYDKDF in the germline V gene (reference sequence). The ends were cut back, 1 base at V and 4 bases at J, with 11 bases in the middle. The chain's CDR3 is CATSRAMGAGNTIYF. For the CDR3, the DNA is TGTGCCACCAGCAGAGCCATGGGTGCCGGAAACACCATATATTTT.

There are many counts of this clonotype. The chain joins TRBV29-1 to TRBJ1-2; D not certain. The CDR3 contains 15 residues. V lost 1 base to trimming and J lost 5 bases, with 17 bases between them. Looked up from germline, CDR1 is SQVTM and CDR2 is ANQGSEA. In DNA, the CDR3 is TGCAGCGTTGAAGGGGTAGCGGGCGCATCTTATGGCTACACCTTC. Protein sequence: CSVEGVAGASYGYTF.

The V gene is TRBV29-1, the J gene TRBJ2-7; 9 positions agree with TRBD1. Looked up from germline, CDR1 is SQVTM and CDR2 is ANQGSEA. This CDR3 has 13 amino acids. With V trimmed by 7 bases and J by 0 bases, 4 bases remained unmatched. The CDR3 DNA sequence: TGCAGCGCCGGGACAGGGTACTCCTACGAGCAGTACTTC. Translated: CSAGTGYSYEQYF.